The rows below give T cell receptor beta chains drawn from one sample of a study of monozygotic twins with inflammatory bowel disease. For each CDR3 protein, TCRdb gives one entry from its re-call of the 5' RACE reads, without DNA. This table holds about 300,000 distinct CDR3 sequences. Sequencing input: blood. The receptors come from a human donor with ulcerative colitis or Crohn's disease, or a healthy co-twin of an affected twin (not recorded which). Both conserved end residues are part of each CDR3.

V gene	J gene	CDR3 protein
TRBV6-1	TRBJ2-3	CASQGRGGTDTQYF
TRBV29-1	TRBJ2-7	CSVRGTTYEQYF
TRBV7-8	TRBJ1-5	CASSLLENSNQPQHF
TRBV6-5	TRBJ1-6	CASSSRGLESPLHF
TRBV7-9	TRBJ2-3	CASSHNTDTQYF
TRBV7-2	TRBJ1-1	CASSLELVVNTEAFF
TRBV20-1	TRBJ2-7	CSASLLLGTYEQYF
TRBV30	TRBJ2-4	CAWSAYRGSIAKNIQYF
TRBV5-1	TRBJ1-1	CASSSGLLNTEAFF
TRBV5-5	TRBJ1-2	CASSLEAPYGYTF
TRBV15	TRBJ1-4	CATSRESLFSWLTNEKLFF
TRBV5-6	TRBJ2-7	CASSLANWGEQYF
TRBV18	TRBJ2-2	CASSPRPGQGVNTGELFF
TRBV28	TRBJ1-3	CATELTGNTIYF
TRBV20-1	TRBJ1-1	CSATYRAPGGAFF
TRBV9	TRBJ2-2	CASSDIRAAGVTGELFF
TRBV24-1	TRBJ2-5	CATSQSGTGGERETQYF
TRBV2	TRBJ1-2	CASSPGSLGYTF
TRBV5-4	TRBJ1-6	CASSLYGGSYNSPLHF
TRBV5-1	TRBJ2-7	CASNRRTGSYEQYF
TRBV5-4	TRBJ1-1	CASSLGGAREAFF
TRBV7-3	TRBJ2-1	CASSFSGTGTYNEQFF
TRBV2	TRBJ1-5	CASIQEAGGARPQHF
TRBV6-2/TRBV6-3	TRBJ1-1	CATTVSNTEAFF
TRBV9	TRBJ2-1	CASSAIGHSSYNEQYF
TRBV12-3/TRBV12-4	TRBJ2-5	CASSLGQVVKTQYF
TRBV12-3/TRBV12-4	TRBJ1-2	CASRTGTGVNYGYTF
TRBV12-3/TRBV12-4	TRBJ2-3	CASSGLAVTTDTQYF
TRBV30	TRBJ2-7	CAWTSGGGEQYF
TRBV6-1	TRBJ1-4	CASSSRDFGAEKLFF
TRBV6-2/TRBV6-3	TRBJ2-7	CASSDPRQATVYEQYF
TRBV5-6	TRBJ1-5	CASSGQGQGGNQPQHF
TRBV2	TRBJ2-7	CASSEASGNLILRQYF
TRBV18	TRBJ1-1	CASSPPPNTEAFF
TRBV7-2	TRBJ2-7	CASSLEGAPGSYEQYF
TRBV15	TRBJ2-3	CATSIGERGRNTQYF
TRBV29-1	TRBJ2-1	CSVVSPVTSPYNEQFF
TRBV4-3	TRBJ2-1	CASSRSGTVYNEQFF
TRBV20-1	TRBJ1-6	CSASSGKSSHF
TRBV5-1	TRBJ2-7	CASSLERSGRADEQYF
TRBV28	TRBJ2-5	CASSPPRRGSGETQYF
TRBV5-4	TRBJ1-1	CASSRELQGTLREAFF
TRBV24-1	TRBJ2-7	CATSDPGQEAYEQYF
TRBV5-5	TRBJ1-5	CASSLGGGWGNQPQHF
TRBV15	TRBJ2-3	CATSRAGSDTQYF
TRBV9	TRBJ1-1	CASSLRYGEAFF
TRBV2	TRBJ1-5	CASSDAPGTGNQPQHF